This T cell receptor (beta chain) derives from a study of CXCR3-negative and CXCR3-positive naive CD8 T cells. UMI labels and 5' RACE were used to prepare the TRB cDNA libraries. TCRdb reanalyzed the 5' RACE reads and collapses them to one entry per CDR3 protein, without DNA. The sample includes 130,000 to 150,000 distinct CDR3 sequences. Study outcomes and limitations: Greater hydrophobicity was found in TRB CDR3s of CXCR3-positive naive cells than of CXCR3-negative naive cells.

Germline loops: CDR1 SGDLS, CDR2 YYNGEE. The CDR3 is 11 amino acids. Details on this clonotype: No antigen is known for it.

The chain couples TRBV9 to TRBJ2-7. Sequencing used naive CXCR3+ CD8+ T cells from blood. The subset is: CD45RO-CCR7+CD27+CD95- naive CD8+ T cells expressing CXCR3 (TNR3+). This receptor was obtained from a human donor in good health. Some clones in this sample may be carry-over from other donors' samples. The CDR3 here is CASSVEGEQYF.